This TCR beta chain derives from a study of cytotoxic CD8 clonotypes in ibrutinib-treated CLL. The overall study: Partial response occurred in roughly 25 patients and complete response in 2; at median about 70 months, roughly 15 remained remitted and approximately twelve progressed. Patients gave response samples after a median around twelve months of treatment, range 6 to 36.

Depth targeted 1 in 200,000 to 1 in 1 million T cells, averaging 10x coverage per clonotype. The table came from immunoSEQ multiplex PCR; TCRdb's copy has only in-frame clones and leaves some out. Of 50,000 to 70,000 clones in the sample, nearly 55% are singletons; the top ten hold 20% to 30%. The CDR3 has 17 amino acids. Germline V gene sequence: CDR1 MGHRA, CDR2 YSYEKL. Trimming cost V 0 bases and J 5 bases; bases outside gene matches: 9. This rearrangement joins TRBV4-1 to TRBJ1-5, with 8 bases that match TRBD1. Source: PBMCs, taken at disease progression, from a patient treated with ibrutinib. This TCR was recovered from a human donor with chronic lymphocytic leukemia. CDR3 sequence (DNA): TGCGCCAGCAGCCAAGAACCGCCAGGGGGCTTATATCAGCCCCAGCATTTT. It specifies CASSQEPPGGLYQPQHF.